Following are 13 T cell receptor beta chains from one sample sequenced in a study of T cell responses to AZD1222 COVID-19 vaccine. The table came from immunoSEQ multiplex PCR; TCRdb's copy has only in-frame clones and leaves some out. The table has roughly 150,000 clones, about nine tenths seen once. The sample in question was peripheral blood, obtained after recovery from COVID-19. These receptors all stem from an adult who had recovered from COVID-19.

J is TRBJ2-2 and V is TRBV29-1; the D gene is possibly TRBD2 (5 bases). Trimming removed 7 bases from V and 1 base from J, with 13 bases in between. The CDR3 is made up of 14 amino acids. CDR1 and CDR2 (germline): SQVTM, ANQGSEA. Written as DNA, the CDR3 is TGCAGCGCCCTCGGCCGGGGGAACACCGGGGAGCTGTTTTTT. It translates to CSALGRGNTGELFF.

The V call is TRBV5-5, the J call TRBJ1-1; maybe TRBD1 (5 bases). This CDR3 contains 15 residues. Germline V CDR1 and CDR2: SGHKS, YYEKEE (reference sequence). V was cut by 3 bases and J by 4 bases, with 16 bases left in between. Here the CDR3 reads CASSYAWGVATEAFF. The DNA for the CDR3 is TGTGCCAGCAGCTACGCCTGGGGGGTAGCCACTGAAGCTTTCTTT.

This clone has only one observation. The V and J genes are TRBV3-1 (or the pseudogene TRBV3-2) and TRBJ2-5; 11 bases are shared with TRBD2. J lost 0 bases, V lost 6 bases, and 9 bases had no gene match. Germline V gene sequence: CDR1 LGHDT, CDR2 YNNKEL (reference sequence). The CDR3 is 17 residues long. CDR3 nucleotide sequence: TGTGCCAGCAGTCTTCAAAGACTAGCGGGGAACCAAGAGACCCAGTACTTC. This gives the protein CASSLQRLAGNQETQYF.

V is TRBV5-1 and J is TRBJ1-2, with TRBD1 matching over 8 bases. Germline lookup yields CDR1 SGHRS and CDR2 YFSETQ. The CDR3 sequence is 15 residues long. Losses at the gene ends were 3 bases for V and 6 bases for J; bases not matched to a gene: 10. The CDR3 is CASSSYGQGLDGYTF. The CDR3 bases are TGCGCCAGCAGCTCCTACGGACAGGGACTTGATGGCTACACCTTC.

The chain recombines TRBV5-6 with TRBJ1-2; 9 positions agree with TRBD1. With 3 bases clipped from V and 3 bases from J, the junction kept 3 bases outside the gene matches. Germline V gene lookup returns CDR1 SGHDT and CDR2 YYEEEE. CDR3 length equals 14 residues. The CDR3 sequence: CASSSWTGDYGYTF. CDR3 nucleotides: TGTGCCAGCAGCTCCTGGACAGGGGACTATGGCTACACCTTC.

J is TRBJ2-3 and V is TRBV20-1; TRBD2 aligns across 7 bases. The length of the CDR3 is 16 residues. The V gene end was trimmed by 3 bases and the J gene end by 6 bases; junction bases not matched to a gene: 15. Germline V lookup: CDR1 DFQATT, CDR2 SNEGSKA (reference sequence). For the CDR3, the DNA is TGCAGTGCTAGTTCTCACCCCCCGGGGAGGGGCGATACGCAGTATTTT. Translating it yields CSASSHPPGRGDTQYF.

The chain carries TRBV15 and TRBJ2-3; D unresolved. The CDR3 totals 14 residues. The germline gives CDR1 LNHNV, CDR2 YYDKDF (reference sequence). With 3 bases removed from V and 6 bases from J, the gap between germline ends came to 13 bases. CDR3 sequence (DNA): TGTGCCACCAGCAGTAGGCTTACGGGCGATACGCAGTATTTT. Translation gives CATSSRLTGDTQYF.

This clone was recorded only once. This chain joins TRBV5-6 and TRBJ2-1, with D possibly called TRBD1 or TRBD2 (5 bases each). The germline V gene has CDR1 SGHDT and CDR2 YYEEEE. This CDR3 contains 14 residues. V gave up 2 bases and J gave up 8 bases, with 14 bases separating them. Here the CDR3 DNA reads TGTGCCAGCAGCTTTCCGGGGCTAATGGATGAGCAGTTCTTC. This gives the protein CASSFPGLMDEQFF.

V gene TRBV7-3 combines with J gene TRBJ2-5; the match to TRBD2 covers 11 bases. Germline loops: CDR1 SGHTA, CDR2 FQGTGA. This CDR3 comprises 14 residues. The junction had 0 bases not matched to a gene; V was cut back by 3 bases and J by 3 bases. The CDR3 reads CASSLTSGKETQYF. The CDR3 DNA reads TGTGCCAGCAGCTTGACTAGCGGGAAAGAGACCCAGTACTTC. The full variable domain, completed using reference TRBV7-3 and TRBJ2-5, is GAGVSQTPSNKVTEKGKYVELRCDPISGHTALYWYRQSLGQGPEFLIYFQGTGAADDSGLPNDRFFAVRPEGSVSTLKIQRTERGDSAVYLCASSLTSGKETQYFGPGTRLLVL.

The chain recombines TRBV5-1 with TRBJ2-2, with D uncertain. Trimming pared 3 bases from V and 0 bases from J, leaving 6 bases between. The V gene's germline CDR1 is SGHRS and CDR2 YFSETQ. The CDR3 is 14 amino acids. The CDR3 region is CASSSASNTGELFF. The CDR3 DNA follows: TGCGCCAGCAGCTCTGCTTCGAACACCGGGGAGCTGTTTTTT. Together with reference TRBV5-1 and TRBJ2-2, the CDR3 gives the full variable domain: KAGVTQTPRYLIKTRGQQVTLSCSPISGHRSVSWYQQTPGQGLQFLFEYFSETQRNKGNFPGRFSGRQFSNSRSEMNVSTLELGDSALYLCASSSASNTGELFFGEGSRLTVL.

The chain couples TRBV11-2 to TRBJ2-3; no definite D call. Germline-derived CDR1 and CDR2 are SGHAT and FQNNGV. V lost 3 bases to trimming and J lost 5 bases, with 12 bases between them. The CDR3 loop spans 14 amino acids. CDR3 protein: CASSLGNSEDTQYF. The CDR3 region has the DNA TGTGCCAGCAGCTTGGGTAATAGTGAAGATACGCAGTATTTT. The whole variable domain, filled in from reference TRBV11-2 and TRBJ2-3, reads EAGVAQSPRYKIIEKRQSVAFWCNPISGHATLYWYQQILGQGPKLLIQFQNNGVVDDSQLPKDRFSAERLKGVDSTLKIQPAKLEDSAVYLCASSLGNSEDTQYFGPGTRLTVL.

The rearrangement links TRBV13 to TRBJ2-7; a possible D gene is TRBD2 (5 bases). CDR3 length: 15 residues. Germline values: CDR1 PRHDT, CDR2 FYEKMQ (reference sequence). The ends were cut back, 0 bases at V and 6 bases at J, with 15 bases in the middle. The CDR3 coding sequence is TGTGCCAGCAGCTTAGGCACCCCCATAGAGGGCGAGCAGTACTTC. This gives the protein CASSLGTPIEGEQYF.

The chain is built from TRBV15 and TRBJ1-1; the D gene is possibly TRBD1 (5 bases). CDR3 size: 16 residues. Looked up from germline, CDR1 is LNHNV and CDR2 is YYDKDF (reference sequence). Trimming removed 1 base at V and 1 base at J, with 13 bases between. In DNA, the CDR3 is TGTGCCACCAGCAGAGCGACGGGAAGGGGGAACACTGAAGCTTTCTTT. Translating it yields CATSRATGRGNTEAFF.